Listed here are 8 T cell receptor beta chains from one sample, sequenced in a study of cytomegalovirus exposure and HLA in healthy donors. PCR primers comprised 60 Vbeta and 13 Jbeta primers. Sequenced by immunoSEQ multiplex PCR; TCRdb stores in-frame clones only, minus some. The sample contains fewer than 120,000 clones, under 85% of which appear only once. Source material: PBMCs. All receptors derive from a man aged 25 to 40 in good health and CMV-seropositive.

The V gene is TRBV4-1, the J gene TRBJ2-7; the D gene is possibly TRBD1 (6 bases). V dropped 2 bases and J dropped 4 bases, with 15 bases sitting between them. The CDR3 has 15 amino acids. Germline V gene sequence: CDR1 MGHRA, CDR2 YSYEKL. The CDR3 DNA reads TGCGCCAGCAGCCAAAACCCGGGACACCTATACGAGCAGTACTTC. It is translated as CASSQNPGHLYEQYF.

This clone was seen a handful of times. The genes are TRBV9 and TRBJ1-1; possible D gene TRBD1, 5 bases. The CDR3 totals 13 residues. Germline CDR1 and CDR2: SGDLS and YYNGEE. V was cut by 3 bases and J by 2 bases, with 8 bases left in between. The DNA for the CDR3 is TGTGCCAGCAGCGGGACATTTAACACTGAAGCTTTCTTT. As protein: CASSGTFNTEAFF.

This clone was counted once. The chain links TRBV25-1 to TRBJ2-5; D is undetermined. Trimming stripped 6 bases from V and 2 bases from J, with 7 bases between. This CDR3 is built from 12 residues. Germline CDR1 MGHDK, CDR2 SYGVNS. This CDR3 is CASSRVQETQYF. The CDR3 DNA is TGTGCCAGCAGCCGGGTTCAAGAGACCCAGTACTTC.

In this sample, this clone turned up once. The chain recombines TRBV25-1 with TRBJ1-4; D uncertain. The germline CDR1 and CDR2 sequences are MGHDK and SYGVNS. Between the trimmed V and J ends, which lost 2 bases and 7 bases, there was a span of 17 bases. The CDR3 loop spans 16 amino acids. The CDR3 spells CASSEENIAPREKLFF. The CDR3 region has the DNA TGTGCCAGCAGTGAAGAGAATATCGCGCCTCGTGAAAAACTGTTTTTT.

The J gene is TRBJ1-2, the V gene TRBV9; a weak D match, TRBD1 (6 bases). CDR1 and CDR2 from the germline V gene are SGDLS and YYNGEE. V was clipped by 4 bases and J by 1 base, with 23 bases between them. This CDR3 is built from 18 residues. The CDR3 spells CASSPYPIRTAHNYGYTF. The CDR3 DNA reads TGTGCCAGCAGCCCCTACCCCATTAGGACAGCACATAACTATGGCTACACCTTC.

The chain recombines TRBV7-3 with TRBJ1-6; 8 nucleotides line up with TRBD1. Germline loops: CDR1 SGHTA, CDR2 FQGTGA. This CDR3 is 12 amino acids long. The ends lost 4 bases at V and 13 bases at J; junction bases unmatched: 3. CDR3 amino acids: CASSSDRGPLHF. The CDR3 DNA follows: TGTGCCAGCAGCTCCGACAGGGGCCCCCTCCACTTT.

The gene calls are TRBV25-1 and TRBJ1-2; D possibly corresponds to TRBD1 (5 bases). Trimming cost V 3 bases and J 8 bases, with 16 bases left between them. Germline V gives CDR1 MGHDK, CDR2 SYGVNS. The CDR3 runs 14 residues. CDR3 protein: CASSDLLWGGGYTF. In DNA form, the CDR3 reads TGTGCCAGCAGTGACCTTCTTTGGGGCGGAGGCTACACCTTC.

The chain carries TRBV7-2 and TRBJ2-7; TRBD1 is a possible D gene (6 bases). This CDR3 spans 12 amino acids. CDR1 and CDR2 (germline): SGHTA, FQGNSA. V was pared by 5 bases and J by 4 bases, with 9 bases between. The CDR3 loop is CASSADRYEQYF. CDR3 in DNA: TGTGCCAGCAGCGCGGACAGATACGAGCAGTACTTC.